This T cell receptor (beta chain) stems from a study of Ad26.COV2.S vaccination and SARS-CoV-2 variants. Across the whole study: Dosing was one shot or two shots 56 days apart.

Libraries were prepared by immunoSEQ multiplex PCR; TCRdb keeps only in-frame clonotypes and omits some of them. The sample holds under 600,000 clones; roughly 87% are singletons and the top ten take around 1.6%. Treatment in this sample: about 20 received Ad26.COV2.S at low or high dose, single or two shots; five or six received placebo; per-sample allocation not given. Specimen acquisition occurred on day 63 following the initial vaccine or placebo injection. The sample came from a Boston adult aged 18-55 years. The shot given was an Ad26 vector that makes Wuhan-strain SARS-CoV-2 spike. This clonotype was sampled from a person between 18 and 65 years old who received the Ad26.COV2.S COVID-19 vaccine or a placebo. The source material was peripheral blood, sampled in a trial of Ad26.COV2.S vaccine versus placebo.

The CDR3 sequence: CASSYEGGRDEKLFF. In nucleotides, the CDR3 is TGTGCCAGCAGTTACGAGGGGGGCAGGGATGAAAAACTGTTTTTT. This chain uses TRBV6-5 with TRBJ1-4; perhaps TRBD1 as D (6 bases). V was cut by 2 bases and J by 6 bases, with 13 bases left in between. Germline CDR1 is MNHEY and CDR2 is SVGAGI. CDR3 size: 15 residues.